The sequence of this T cell receptor beta chain was determined in a study of blood T cell repertoires in COVID-19. The wider study: Acute and convalescent COVID-19 specimens originated in the United States, Italy and Spain. In each case, the material was cDNA or gDNA derived from T cells, B-cell-depleted T cells, or PBMCs.

The data were produced by immunoSEQ multiplex PCR, yet TCRdb's version contains in-frame clones alone and is incomplete. The sample shows 150,000 to 200,000 clones, nearly 85% of them seen only once. Germline CDR1 and CDR2: MDHEN and SYDVKM. Trimming left V 6 bases short and J 8 bases short, with 13 bases between. The CDR3 extends over 13 amino acids. The receptor was derived from a woman aged 30 to 39 with acute or convalescent COVID-19. Input material: peripheral blood. The chain joins TRBV28 to TRBJ1-4, with D hard to call. The CDR3 DNA reads TGTGCCAGCAGGGGAGGCCCGCCAGAAAAACTGTTTTTT. It codes for CASRGGPPEKLFF.